Following are 17 T cell receptor beta chains from one sample sequenced in a study of T cell responses to AZD1222 COVID-19 vaccine. The data were produced by immunoSEQ multiplex PCR, yet TCRdb's version contains in-frame clones alone and is incomplete. The table includes around 200,000 clones, roughly 93% detected once. The material was peripheral blood, obtained on day 0 of AZD1222 vaccination. The source of these receptors is an adult in good health.

As DNA, the CDR3 is TGTGCCAGCTCACTGGGACAGCCTTCTAGCAATCAGCCCCAGCATTTT. Its protein is CASSLGQPSSNQPQHF. This rearrangement joins TRBV18 to TRBJ1-5, with 7 bases fitting TRBD1. Germline V lookup: CDR1 KGHSH, CDR2 LQKENI. This CDR3 is 16 amino acids long. J was trimmed by 0 bases and V by 4 bases; bases with no gene match: 6.

The chain recombines TRBV5-1 with TRBJ2-1, with 9 bases identical to TRBD1. Per germline, CDR1 SGHRS and CDR2 YFSETQ. This CDR3 is built from 15 residues. The junction had 10 bases not matched to a gene; V was cut back by 4 bases and J by 8 bases. CDR3 sequence reads: CASSATGGSSDEQFF. The CDR3 nucleotides are TGCGCCAGCAGCGCGACAGGGGGTTCTAGCGATGAGCAGTTCTTC.

The rearrangement uses TRBV11-2 and TRBJ2-7; maybe TRBD2 (5 bases). The CDR3 has 14 amino acids. Germline V lookup: CDR1 SGHAT, CDR2 FQNNGV. Between the trimmed V and J ends, which lost 6 bases and 6 bases, there was a span of 18 bases. The CDR3 bases are TGTGCCAGCAGGGGCTGGCGGGTTGCGGGCGAGCAGTACTTC. Protein sequence: CASRGWRVAGEQYF.

The table lists this clone with a few counts. The rearrangement uses TRBV28 and TRBJ2-1; 7 bases agree with TRBD2. J gave up 5 bases and V 6 bases, and 4 bases lay outside the gene matches. The length of the CDR3 is 13 residues. Germline V gene sequence: CDR1 MDHEN, CDR2 SYDVKM. The CDR3 spells CASSRSGNNEQFF. The CDR3 DNA reads TGTGCCAGCAGCAGAAGCGGGAACAATGAGCAGTTCTTC.

This clone appeared a single time. The genes are TRBV28 and TRBJ1-1, with 7 bases fitting TRBD1. Germline CDR1 and CDR2: MDHEN and SYDVKM. CDR3 size: 15 residues. Trimming at V came to 3 bases and at J to 0 bases, leaving 4 bases not matched to a gene. The CDR3 DNA reads TGTGCCAGCAGTTTCCCTGGGACAGTGAACACTGAAGCTTTCTTT. It is translated as CASSFPGTVNTEAFF.

V is TRBV5-1 and J is TRBJ1-1, with D unresolved. Germline CDR1 reads SGHRS; CDR2 reads YFSETQ. The CDR3 consists of 13 residues. Between the trimmed V and J ends, which lost 4 bases and 0 bases, there was a span of 7 bases. The CDR3 coding sequence is TGCGCCAGCAGCCCGTACTTGAACACTGAAGCTTTCTTT. Amino acid sequence: CASSPYLNTEAFF.

The V call is TRBV5-6, the J call TRBJ1-6; D gene unclear. CDR3 length: 16 amino acids. Germline lookup yields CDR1 SGHDT and CDR2 YYEEEE. Deletions cut 1 base from V and 6 bases from J, with 14 bases between. DNA of the CDR3: TGTGCCAGCAGCTTGTGGCCAAGTAGGGCTAATTCACCCCTCCACTTT. This codes for CASSLWPSRANSPLHF.

The chain recombines TRBV7-9 with TRBJ2-1; D might be TRBD1 (5 bases). The CDR3 covers 12 residues. Trimming took off 1 base at V and 8 bases at J, with 6 bases between the two ends. Germline CDR1 is SEHNR and CDR2 is FQNEAQ (reference sequence). CDR3 nucleotides: TGTGCCAGCAGCTTAGTAGGGGATGAGCAGTTCTTC. Its translation is CASSLVGDEQFF. The complete variable domain, with remaining parts taken from reference TRBV7-9 and TRBJ2-1, reads DTGVSQNPRHKITKRGQNVTFRCDPISEHNRLYWYRQTLGQGPEFLTYFQNEAQLEKSRLLSDRFSAERPKGSFSTLEIQRTEQGDSAMYLCASSLVGDEQFFGPGTRLTVL.

V and J are TRBV11-2 and TRBJ1-5; D ambiguous. This CDR3 has 13 amino acids. The V gene lost 0 bases and the J gene lost 8 bases, with 8 bases spanning the gap. Germline CDR1 SGHAT, CDR2 FQNNGV. In DNA form, the CDR3 reads TGTGCCAGCAGCTTAGATTGGGGTAAGCCCCAGCATTTT. It codes for CASSLDWGKPQHF.

The genes are TRBV29-1 and TRBJ1-1, with 8 bases fitting TRBD1. The CDR3 has 12 amino acids. Unmatched junction bases numbered 2, after V lost 7 bases and J lost 1 base. The germline V gene has CDR1 SQVTM and CDR2 ANQGSEA. CDR3 region: CSGQGWNTEAFF. The CDR3, as DNA: TGCAGCGGACAGGGGTGGAACACTGAAGCTTTCTTT.

On this clone itself: An end of the junction does not agree with germline; a read error may underlie this. The J gene is TRBJ1-5, the V gene TRBV19, with TRBD1 matching 9 bases. The germline V gene encodes CDR1 LNHDA and CDR2 SQIVND (reference sequence). The CDR3 contains 15 residues. The CDR3 sequence: CASSKQGAGNQPQHF. The DNA of the CDR3 is TGTGCCAGCAGTAAACAGGGGGCTGGCAATCAGCCCCAGCATTTT. Variable domain in full (rest from reference TRBV19 and TRBJ1-5): DGGITQSPKYLFRKEGQNVTLSCEQNLNHDAMYWYRQDPGQGLRLIYYSQIVNDFQKGDIAEGYSVSREKKESFPLTVTSAQKNPTAFYLCASSKQGAGNQPQHFGDGTRLSIL.

A note on this clone: Distinct nucleotide sequences in the sample also encode this CDR3. This chain's CDR3 is CASSGDRQETQYF. The CDR3 DNA reads TGTGCCAGCAGCGGGGACCGCCAAGAGACCCAGTACTTC. The rearrangement uses TRBV5-4 and TRBJ2-5; either TRBD1 or TRBD2 may supply D (5 bases each). The CDR3 has 13 amino acids. Germline CDR1 reads SGHNT; CDR2 reads YYREEE (reference sequence). V lost 4 bases to trimming and J lost 1 base, with 8 bases between them.

Only one count was recorded for this clone. This sequence joins TRBV25-1 and TRBJ2-3; maybe TRBD2 (5 bases). Looked up from germline, CDR1 is MGHDK and CDR2 is SYGVNS. V shed 9 bases and J shed 3 bases, with 16 bases lying between them. The CDR3 extends over 14 amino acids. The CDR3 DNA follows: TGTGCCAGTAGAAGGACTTGGGTGACAGATACGCAGTATTTT. Encoded protein: CASRRTWVTDTQYF.

The chain employs TRBV7-2 and TRBJ2-2, with D possibly TRBD2 on 6 matching bases. This CDR3 has 15 residues. V lost 6 bases and J 1 base, leaving 12 bases between the germline ends. Germline assignment: CDR1 SGHTA and CDR2 FQGNSA. The DNA for the CDR3 is TGTGCCAGCAGGCCCCCCGGGGGGAACACCGGGGAGCTGTTTTTT. Amino acid sequence: CASRPPGGNTGELFF.

This chain connects TRBV7-2 to TRBJ2-3; the match to TRBD2 covers 14 bases. Germline V gene sequence: CDR1 SGHTA, CDR2 FQGNSA. The ends lost 6 bases at V and 2 bases at J; junction bases unmatched: 4. The CDR3 extends over 16 amino acids. In nucleotides, the CDR3 is TGTGCCAGCAGTCCGGGACTAGCGGGGGACACAGATACGCAGTATTTT. Translation: CASSPGLAGDTDTQYF.

This clone was recorded only once. V is TRBV9 and J is TRBJ2-1; tentative D call: TRBD2 (6 bases). Trimming cost V 3 bases and J 10 bases, with 14 bases left between them. CDR1 is SGDLS, CDR2 YYNGEE, per germline. This CDR3 comprises 13 residues. Written as DNA, the CDR3 is TGTGCCAGCAGCGATTCAGGACGGGGGGAGCAGTTCTTC. The encoded protein is CASSDSGRGEQFF.

The chain employs TRBV4-2 and TRBJ1-2; unclear D gene. The CDR3 is 16 amino acids. The V end was cut by 1 base, the J end by 0 bases, with 12 bases between. Germline CDR1 and CDR2: LGHNA and YNFKEQ. Here the CDR3 DNA reads TGTGCCAGCAGCCAAGGGTCGGCCAGCACTAACTATGGCTACACCTTC. Its translation: CASSQGSASTNYGYTF.